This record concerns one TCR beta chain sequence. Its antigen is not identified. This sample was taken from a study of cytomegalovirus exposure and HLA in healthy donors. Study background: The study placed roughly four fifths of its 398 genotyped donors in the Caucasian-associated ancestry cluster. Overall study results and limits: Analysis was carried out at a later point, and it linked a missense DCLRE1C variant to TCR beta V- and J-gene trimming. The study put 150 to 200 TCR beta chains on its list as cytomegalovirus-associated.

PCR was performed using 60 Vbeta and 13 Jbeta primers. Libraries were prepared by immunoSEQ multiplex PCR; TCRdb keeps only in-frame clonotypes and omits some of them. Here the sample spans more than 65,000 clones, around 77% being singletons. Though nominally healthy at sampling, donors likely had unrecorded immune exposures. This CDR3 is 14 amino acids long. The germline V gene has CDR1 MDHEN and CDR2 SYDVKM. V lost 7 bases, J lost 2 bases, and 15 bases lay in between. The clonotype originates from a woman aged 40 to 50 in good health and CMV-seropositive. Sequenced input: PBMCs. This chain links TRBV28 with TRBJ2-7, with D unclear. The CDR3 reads CASKPSASTYEQYF. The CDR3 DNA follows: TGTGCCAGCAAACCGAGCGCCTCTACCTACGAGCAGTACTTC.